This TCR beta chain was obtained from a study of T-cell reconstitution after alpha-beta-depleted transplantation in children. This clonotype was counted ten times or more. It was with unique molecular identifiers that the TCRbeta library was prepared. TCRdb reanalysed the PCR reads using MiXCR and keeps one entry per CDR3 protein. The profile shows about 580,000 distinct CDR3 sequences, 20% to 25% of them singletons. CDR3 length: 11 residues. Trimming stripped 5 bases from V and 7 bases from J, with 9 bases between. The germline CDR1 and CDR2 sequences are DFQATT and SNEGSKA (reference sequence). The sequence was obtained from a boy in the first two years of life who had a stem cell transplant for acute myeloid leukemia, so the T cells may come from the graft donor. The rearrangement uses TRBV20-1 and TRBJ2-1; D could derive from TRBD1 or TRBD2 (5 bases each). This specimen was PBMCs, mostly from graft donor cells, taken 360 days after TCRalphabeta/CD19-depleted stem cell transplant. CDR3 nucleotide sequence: TGCAGTGCTGGGACCAAGAATGAGCAGTTCTTC. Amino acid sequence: CSAGTKNEQFF.